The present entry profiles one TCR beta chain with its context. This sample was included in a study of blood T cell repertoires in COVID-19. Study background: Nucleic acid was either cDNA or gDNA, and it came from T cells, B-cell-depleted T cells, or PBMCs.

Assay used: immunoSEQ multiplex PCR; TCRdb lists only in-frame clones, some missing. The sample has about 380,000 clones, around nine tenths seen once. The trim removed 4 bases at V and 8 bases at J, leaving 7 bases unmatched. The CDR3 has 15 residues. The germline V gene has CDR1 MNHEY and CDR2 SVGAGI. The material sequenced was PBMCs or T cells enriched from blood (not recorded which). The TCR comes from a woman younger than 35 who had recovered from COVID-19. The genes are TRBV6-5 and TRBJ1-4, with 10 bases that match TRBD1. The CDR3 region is CASSFRQGAPEKLFF. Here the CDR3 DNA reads TGTGCCAGCAGTTTTCGACAGGGGGCGCCCGAAAAACTGTTTTTT.